A selection of T cell receptor beta chains follows, all from one sample in a study of shared T cell receptors in the human thymus. TCRdb's copy holds only in-frame clones and misses some; the assay was immunoSEQ multiplex PCR. Of roughly 700,000 clones listed, more than 75% are singletons. This sample was shared with a second study, whose subject was human thymus T cells.

The sequenced sample consisted of thymocytes. These receptor sequences come from a boy under two years old with a congenital heart defect. Both conserved end residues are part of each CDR3. Fields, in order: J gene, D gene, V gene, clone size, CDR3 protein, CDR3 DNA. A D gene is named only where the DNA matches it firmly. Size values are once, few and many counts, or a class for expanded clones, and some rows have none.

j_gene: TRBJ2-7
d_gene: TRBD1
v_gene: TRBV30
abundance: -
CDR3aa: CAWRGAGGSYEQYF
CDR3nt: TGTGCCTGGAGGGGGGCAGGGGGCTCCTACGAGCAGTACTTC

j_gene: TRBJ1-1
d_gene: -
v_gene: TRBV19
abundance: -
CDR3aa: CASSVRGTEAFF
CDR3nt: TGTGCCAGTAGTGTCAGGGGAACTGAAGCTTTCTTT

j_gene: TRBJ2-7
d_gene: -
v_gene: TRBV19
abundance: -
CDR3aa: CASSRGYEQYF
CDR3nt: TGTGCCAGTAGTCGCGGTTACGAGCAGTACTTC

j_gene: TRBJ2-7
d_gene: -
v_gene: TRBV11-3
abundance: -
CDR3aa: CASSLTGAHEQYF
CDR3nt: TGTGCCAGCAGCTTAACGGGAGCCCACGAGCAGTACTTC

j_gene: TRBJ1-2
d_gene: -
v_gene: TRBV11-3
abundance: -
CDR3aa: CASSWLGGPHSFF
CDR3nt: TGTGCCAGCAGCTGGTTGGGGGGGCCCCACTCCTTCTTC

j_gene: TRBJ2-5
d_gene: TRBD1
v_gene: TRBV6-5
abundance: once
CDR3aa: CASSYDRAQETQYF
CDR3nt: TGTGCCAGCAGTTATGACAGGGCACAAGAGACCCAGTACTTC

j_gene: TRBJ2-7
d_gene: -
v_gene: TRBV7-2
abundance: -
CDR3aa: CASSSGACPPYEQYF
CDR3nt: TGTGCCAGCAGCTCAGGGGCCTGTCCCCCCTACGAGCAGTACTTC

j_gene: TRBJ2-5
d_gene: -
v_gene: TRBV11-2
abundance: -
CDR3aa: CASSHRVGVSETQYF
CDR3nt: TGTGCCAGCAGCCACAGGGTAGGAGTATCTGAGACCCAGTACTTC

j_gene: TRBJ2-7
d_gene: -
v_gene: TRBV11-1
abundance: -
CDR3aa: CASSLGSHEQYF
CDR3nt: TGTGCCAGCAGCTTGGGCAGCCACGAGCAGTACTTC

j_gene: TRBJ1-2
d_gene: TRBD1
v_gene: TRBV28
abundance: -
CDR3aa: CASSRAGTGDGYTF
CDR3nt: TGTGCCAGCAGCCGAGCCGGGACAGGGGATGGCTACACCTTC

j_gene: TRBJ2-3
d_gene: TRBD2
v_gene: TRBV5-5
abundance: -
CDR3aa: CASSLVLAGADTQYF
CDR3nt: TGTGCCAGCAGCTTGGTTCTAGCGGGAGCTGATACGCAGTATTTT

j_gene: TRBJ1-2
d_gene: TRBD1
v_gene: TRBV29-1
abundance: -
CDR3aa: CSVSDGGGNGYTF
CDR3nt: TGCAGCGTCTCCGACGGAGGGGGCAACGGCTACACCTTC

j_gene: TRBJ2-7
d_gene: TRBD2
v_gene: TRBV10-3
abundance: -
CDR3aa: CAISEKLASEQYF
CDR3nt: TGTGCCATCAGTGAGAAACTAGCGTCCGAGCAGTACTTC

j_gene: TRBJ2-7
d_gene: TRBD2
v_gene: TRBV12-5
abundance: -
CDR3aa: CASGLANGPFISASGRFSYEQYF
CDR3nt: TGTGCTAGTGGTTTGGCCAACGGACCTTTTATATCGGCTAGCGGGAGATTCTCCTACGAGCAGTACTTC

j_gene: TRBJ1-1
d_gene: -
v_gene: TRBV6-1
abundance: -
CDR3aa: CASSTMNTEAFF
CDR3nt: TGTGCCAGCAGTACAATGAACACTGAAGCTTTCTTT

j_gene: TRBJ2-7
d_gene: TRBD1
v_gene: TRBV7-7
abundance: -
CDR3aa: CASSPPGQGTGEQYF
CDR3nt: TGTGCCAGCAGCCCGCCGGGACAGGGTACTGGCGAGCAGTACTTC

j_gene: TRBJ1-3
d_gene: -
v_gene: TRBV28
abundance: few
CDR3aa: CASSTGSGNTIYF
CDR3nt: TGTGCCAGCAGCACAGGGTCTGGAAACACCATATATTTT

j_gene: TRBJ2-1
d_gene: TRBD2
v_gene: TRBV2
abundance: -
CDR3aa: CASSEGLWEGDEQFF
CDR3nt: TGTGCCAGCAGTGAAGGATTGTGGGAGGGCGATGAGCAGTTCTTC

j_gene: TRBJ2-5
d_gene: -
v_gene: TRBV9
abundance: once
CDR3aa: CASSYDSQETQYF
CDR3nt: TGTGCCAGCAGCTATGACAGCCAAGAGACCCAGTACTTC

j_gene: TRBJ2-1
d_gene: -
v_gene: TRBV13
abundance: -
CDR3aa: CASSLGAGSSQHFSYNEQFF
CDR3nt: TGTGCCAGCAGCTTAGGCGCTGGGTCTAGCCAGCATTTCTCCTACAATGAGCAGTTCTTC

j_gene: TRBJ1-2
d_gene: -
v_gene: TRBV12-5
abundance: few
CDR3aa: CASGFRSGEQGRNYGYTF
CDR3nt: TGTGCTAGTGGTTTTCGGTCTGGGGAACAGGGTAGGAACTATGGCTACACCTTC

j_gene: TRBJ2-2
d_gene: TRBD1
v_gene: TRBV5-1
abundance: -
CDR3aa: CASSFGTGNTGELFF
CDR3nt: TGCGCCAGCAGCTTCGGGACAGGGAACACCGGGGAGCTGTTTTTT

j_gene: TRBJ1-4
d_gene: -
v_gene: TRBV4-3
abundance: -
CDR3aa: CASSASPKSRLGWEKLFF
CDR3nt: TGCGCCAGCAGCGCAAGCCCCAAGTCCAGGCTTGGATGGGAAAAACTGTTTTTT

j_gene: TRBJ2-1
d_gene: TRBD2
v_gene: TRBV29-1
abundance: -
CDR3aa: CSVEFPGTSGNREFF
CDR3nt: TGCAGCGTTGAATTTCCCGGGACTAGCGGGAATAGGGAGTTCTTC

j_gene: TRBJ2-1
d_gene: -
v_gene: TRBV5-6
abundance: once
CDR3aa: CASSNRVQGVYNEQFF
CDR3nt: TGTGCCAGCAGCAACAGGGTCCAAGGGGTCTACAATGAGCAGTTCTTC

j_gene: TRBJ1-3
d_gene: TRBD1
v_gene: TRBV4-1
abundance: -
CDR3aa: CASSQVAGQGSGNTIYF
CDR3nt: TGCGCCAGCAGCCAAGTCGCGGGACAGGGATCTGGAAACACCATATATTTT

j_gene: TRBJ1-2
d_gene: -
v_gene: TRBV28
abundance: -
CDR3aa: CASRDTANYGYTF
CDR3nt: TGTGCCAGCAGAGACACAGCTAACTATGGCTACACCTTC

j_gene: TRBJ2-2
d_gene: TRBD2
v_gene: TRBV5-8
abundance: -
CDR3aa: CASSCSRVQREAGELFF
CDR3nt: TGTGCCAGCAGCTGCTCGAGGGTCCAGCGGGAAGCCGGGGAGCTGTTTTTT

j_gene: TRBJ1-2
d_gene: -
v_gene: TRBV29-1
abundance: -
CDR3aa: CSVEVQGRNHNYGYTF
CDR3nt: TGCAGCGTTGAAGTACAGGGTCGAAATCATAACTATGGCTACACCTTC

j_gene: TRBJ2-3
d_gene: -
v_gene: TRBV28
abundance: -
CDR3aa: CASARDDPSTDTQYF
CDR3nt: TGTGCCAGCGCACGGGATGATCCTAGCACAGATACGCAGTATTTT

j_gene: TRBJ2-1
d_gene: -
v_gene: TRBV27
abundance: -
CDR3aa: CASRGNEQFF
CDR3nt: TGTGCCTCCCGCGGGAATGAGCAGTTCTTC

j_gene: TRBJ1-4
d_gene: -
v_gene: TRBV4-3
abundance: -
CDR3aa: CASSQVWQINEKLFF
CDR3nt: TGCGCCAGCAGCCAAGTTTGGCAAATTAATGAAAAACTGTTTTTT

j_gene: TRBJ2-5
d_gene: TRBD2
v_gene: TRBV27
abundance: -
CDR3aa: CASRAGGGETQYF
CDR3nt: TGTGCCAGTAGAGCGGGAGGGGGTGAGACCCAGTACTTC

j_gene: TRBJ1-4
d_gene: TRBD1
v_gene: TRBV7-9
abundance: -
CDR3aa: CASSPDPCNRGRAREKLFF
CDR3nt: TGTGCCAGCAGCCCCGACCCCTGCAACAGGGGGAGAGCGAGAGAAAAACTGTTTTTT

j_gene: TRBJ2-7
d_gene: -
v_gene: TRBV5-4
abundance: -
CDR3aa: CASSSREGYEQYF
CDR3nt: TGTGCCAGCAGCTCCAGGGAAGGCTACGAGCAGTACTTC

j_gene: TRBJ2-7
d_gene: TRBD1
v_gene: TRBV5-1
abundance: once
CDR3aa: CASSCGDRGRYEQYF
CDR3nt: TGCGCCAGCAGTTGTGGCGACAGGGGAAGGTACGAGCAGTACTTC

j_gene: TRBJ2-7
d_gene: TRBD2
v_gene: TRBV27
abundance: -
CDR3aa: CASSLRGGRAGGNSYEQYF
CDR3nt: TGTGCCAGCAGTTTAAGGGGCGGGAGGGCCGGTGGGAACTCCTACGAGCAGTACTTC

j_gene: TRBJ2-5
d_gene: TRBD2
v_gene: TRBV5-1
abundance: -
CDR3aa: CASRLPGLAGQETQYF
CDR3nt: TGCGCCAGCAGACTTCCGGGACTAGCGGGACAAGAGACCCAGTACTTC

j_gene: TRBJ2-7
d_gene: -
v_gene: TRBV7-9
abundance: -
CDR3aa: CASSPRDSRSYEQYF
CDR3nt: TGTGCCAGCAGCCCAAGGGACTCGCGATCCTACGAGCAGTACTTC

j_gene: TRBJ2-1
d_gene: TRBD2
v_gene: TRBV7-6
abundance: -
CDR3aa: CASSPGLVSYNEQFF
CDR3nt: TGTGCCAGCAGCCCGGGACTAGTCTCCTACAATGAGCAGTTCTTC

j_gene: TRBJ1-1
d_gene: -
v_gene: TRBV25-1
abundance: -
CDR3aa: CASMLSGGGEAFF
CDR3nt: TGTGCCAGCATGTTATCCGGGGGGGGAGAAGCTTTCTTT

j_gene: TRBJ2-7
d_gene: -
v_gene: TRBV6-5
abundance: -
CDR3aa: CASSYSSEGLEQYF
CDR3nt: TGTGCCAGCAGTTACTCTTCGGAGGGCCTCGAGCAGTACTTC

j_gene: TRBJ2-7
d_gene: -
v_gene: TRBV21-1
abundance: -
CDR3aa: CASILPGLRSYEQYF
CDR3nt: TGTGCCAGCATCCTACCGGGACTCCGCTCCTACGAGCAGTACTTC

j_gene: TRBJ2-1
d_gene: TRBD2
v_gene: TRBV9
abundance: -
CDR3aa: CASSVGPLGTLAASYNEQFF
CDR3nt: TGTGCCAGCAGCGTAGGCCCCTTAGGAACTCTAGCGGCCTCCTACAATGAGCAGTTCTTC

j_gene: TRBJ1-5
d_gene: TRBD1
v_gene: TRBV27
abundance: -
CDR3aa: CASITGTGSCDQPQHF
CDR3nt: TGTGCCAGCATTACCGGGACAGGTAGTTGCGATCAGCCCCAGCATTTT